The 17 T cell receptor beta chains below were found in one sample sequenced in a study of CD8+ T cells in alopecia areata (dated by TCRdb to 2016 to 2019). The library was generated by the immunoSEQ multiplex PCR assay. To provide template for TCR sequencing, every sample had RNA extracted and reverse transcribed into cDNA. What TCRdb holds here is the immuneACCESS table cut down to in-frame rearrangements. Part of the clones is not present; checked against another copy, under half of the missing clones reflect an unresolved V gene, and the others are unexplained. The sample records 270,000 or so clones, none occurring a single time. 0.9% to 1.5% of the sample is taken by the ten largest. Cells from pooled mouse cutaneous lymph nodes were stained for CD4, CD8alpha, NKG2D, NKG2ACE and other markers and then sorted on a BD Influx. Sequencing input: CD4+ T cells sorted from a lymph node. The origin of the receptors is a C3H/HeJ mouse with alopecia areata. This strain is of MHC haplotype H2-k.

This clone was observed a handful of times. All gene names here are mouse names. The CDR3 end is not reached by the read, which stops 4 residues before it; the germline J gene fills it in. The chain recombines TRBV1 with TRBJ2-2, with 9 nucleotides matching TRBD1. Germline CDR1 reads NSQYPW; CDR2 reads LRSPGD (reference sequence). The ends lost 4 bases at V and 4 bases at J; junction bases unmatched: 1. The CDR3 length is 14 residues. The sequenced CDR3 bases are TGCACCTGCAGTGGGACAGGGGTCACCGGG. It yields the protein CTCSGTGVTG. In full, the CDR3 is CTCSGTGVTGQLYF. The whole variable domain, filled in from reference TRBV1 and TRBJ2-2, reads VTLLEQNPRWRLVPRGQAVNLRCILKNSQYPWMSWYQQDLQKQLQWLFTLRSPGDKEVKSLPGADYLATRVTDTELRLQVANMSQGRTLYCTCSGTGVTGQLYFGEGSKLTVL.

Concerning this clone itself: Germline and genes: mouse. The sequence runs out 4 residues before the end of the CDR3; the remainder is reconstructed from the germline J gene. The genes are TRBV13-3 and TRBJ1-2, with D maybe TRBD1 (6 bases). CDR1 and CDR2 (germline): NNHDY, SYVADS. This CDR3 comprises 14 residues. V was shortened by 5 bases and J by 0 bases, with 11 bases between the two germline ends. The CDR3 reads CASSPEGANSDYTF. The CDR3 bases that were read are TGTGCCAGCAGCCCCGAGGGGGCAAACTCC.

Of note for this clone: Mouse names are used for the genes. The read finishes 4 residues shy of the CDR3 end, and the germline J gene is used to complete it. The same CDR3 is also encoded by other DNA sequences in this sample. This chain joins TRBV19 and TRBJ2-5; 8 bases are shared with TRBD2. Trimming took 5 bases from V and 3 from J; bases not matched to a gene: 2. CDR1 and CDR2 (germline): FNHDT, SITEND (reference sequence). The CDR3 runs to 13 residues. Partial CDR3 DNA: TGTGCCAGCAGGACTGGGGTACAAGAC. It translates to CASRTGVQD. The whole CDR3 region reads CASRTGVQDTQYF.

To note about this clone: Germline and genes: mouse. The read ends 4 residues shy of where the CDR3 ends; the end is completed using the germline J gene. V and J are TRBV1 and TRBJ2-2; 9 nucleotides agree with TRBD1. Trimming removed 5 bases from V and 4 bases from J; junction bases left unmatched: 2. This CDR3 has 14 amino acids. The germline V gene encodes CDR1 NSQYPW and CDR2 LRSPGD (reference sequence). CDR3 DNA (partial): TGCACCTGCAGTCCGACAGGGGGCACCGGG. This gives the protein CTCSPTGGTG. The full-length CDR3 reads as CTCSPTGGTGQLYF. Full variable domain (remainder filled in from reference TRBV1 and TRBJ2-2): VTLLEQNPRWRLVPRGQAVNLRCILKNSQYPWMSWYQQDLQKQLQWLFTLRSPGDKEVKSLPGADYLATRVTDTELRLQVANMSQGRTLYCTCSPTGGTGQLYFGEGSKLTVL.

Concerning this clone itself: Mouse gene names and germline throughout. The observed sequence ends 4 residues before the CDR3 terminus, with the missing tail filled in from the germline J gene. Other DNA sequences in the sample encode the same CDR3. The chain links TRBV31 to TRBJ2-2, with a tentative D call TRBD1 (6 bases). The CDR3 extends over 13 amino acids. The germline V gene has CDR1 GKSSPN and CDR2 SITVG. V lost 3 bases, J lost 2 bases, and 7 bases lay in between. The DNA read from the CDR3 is TGTGCCTGGAGGGGACATAACACCGGG. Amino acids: CAWRGHNTG. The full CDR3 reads CAWRGHNTGQLYF.

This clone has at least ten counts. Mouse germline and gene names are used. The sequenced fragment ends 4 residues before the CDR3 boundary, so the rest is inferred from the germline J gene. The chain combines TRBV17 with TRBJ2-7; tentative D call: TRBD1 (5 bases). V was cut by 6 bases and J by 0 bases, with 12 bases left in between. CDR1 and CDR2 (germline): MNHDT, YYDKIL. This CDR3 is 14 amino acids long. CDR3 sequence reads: CASRNGQSSYEQYF. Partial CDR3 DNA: TGTGCTAGCAGAAACGGACAAAGCTCCTAT.

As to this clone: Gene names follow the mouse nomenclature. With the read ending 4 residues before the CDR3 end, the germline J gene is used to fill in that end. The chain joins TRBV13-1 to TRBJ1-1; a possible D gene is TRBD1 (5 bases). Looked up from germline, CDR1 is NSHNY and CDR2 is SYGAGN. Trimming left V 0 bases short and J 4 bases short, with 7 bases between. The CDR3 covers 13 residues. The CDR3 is CASSDEGITEVFF. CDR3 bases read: TGTGCCAGCAGTGATGAGGGGATCACA.

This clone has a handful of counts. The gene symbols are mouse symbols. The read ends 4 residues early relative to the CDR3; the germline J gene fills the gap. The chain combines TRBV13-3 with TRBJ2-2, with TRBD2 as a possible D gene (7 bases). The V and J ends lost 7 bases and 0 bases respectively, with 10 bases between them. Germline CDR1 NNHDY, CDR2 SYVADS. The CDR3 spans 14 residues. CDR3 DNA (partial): TGTGCCAGCGAGGGGGGCACAAACACCGGG. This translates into CASEGGTNTG. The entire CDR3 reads CASEGGTNTGQLYF.

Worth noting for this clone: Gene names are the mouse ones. The CDR3 here is CTCSADKRDNSYEQYF. The sequenced part of the CDR3 DNA is TGCACCTGCAGTGCAGATAAGCGGGACAACTCCTAT. V and J are TRBV1 and TRBJ2-7; possibly TRBD1 for D (6 bases). The CDR3 end is not reached by the read, which stops 4 residues before it; the germline J gene fills it in. Germline V gives CDR1 NSQYPW, CDR2 LRSPGD (reference sequence). Trimming pared 0 bases from V and 0 bases from J, leaving 12 bases between. The CDR3 contains 16 residues.

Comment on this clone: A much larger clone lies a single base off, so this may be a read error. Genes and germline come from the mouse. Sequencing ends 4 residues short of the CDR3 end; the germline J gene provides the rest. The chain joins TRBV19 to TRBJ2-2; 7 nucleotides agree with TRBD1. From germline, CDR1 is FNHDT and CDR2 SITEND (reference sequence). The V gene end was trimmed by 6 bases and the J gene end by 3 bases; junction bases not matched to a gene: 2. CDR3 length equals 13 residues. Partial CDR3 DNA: TGTGCCAGCACTGACAGGGACACCGGG. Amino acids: CASTDRDTG. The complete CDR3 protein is CASTDRDTGQLYF.

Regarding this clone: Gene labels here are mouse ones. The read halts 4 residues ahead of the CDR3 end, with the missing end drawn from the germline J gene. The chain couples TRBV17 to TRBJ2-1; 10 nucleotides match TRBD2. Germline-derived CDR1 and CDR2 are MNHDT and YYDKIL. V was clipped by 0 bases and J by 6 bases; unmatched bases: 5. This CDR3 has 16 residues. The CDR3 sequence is CASSREGWGGGAEQFF. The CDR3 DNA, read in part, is TGTGCTAGCAGTAGAGAGGGCTGGGGGGGCGGTGCT.

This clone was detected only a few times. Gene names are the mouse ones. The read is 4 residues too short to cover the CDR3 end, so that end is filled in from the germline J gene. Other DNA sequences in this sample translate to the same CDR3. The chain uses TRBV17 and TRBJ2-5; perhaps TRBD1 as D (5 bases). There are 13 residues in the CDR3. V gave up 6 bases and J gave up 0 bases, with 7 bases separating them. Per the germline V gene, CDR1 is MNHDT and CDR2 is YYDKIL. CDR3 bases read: TGTGCTAGCAGAGGACATAACCAAGAC. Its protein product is CASRGHNQD. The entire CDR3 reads CASRGHNQDTQYF.

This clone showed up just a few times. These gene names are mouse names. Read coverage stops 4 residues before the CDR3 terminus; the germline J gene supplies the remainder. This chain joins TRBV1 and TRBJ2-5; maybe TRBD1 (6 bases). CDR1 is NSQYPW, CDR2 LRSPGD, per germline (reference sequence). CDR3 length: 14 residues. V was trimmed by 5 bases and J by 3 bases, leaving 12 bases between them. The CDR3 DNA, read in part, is TGCACCTGCAGTCCCGGGACATTTCAAGAC. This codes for CTCSPGTFQD. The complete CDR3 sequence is CTCSPGTFQDTQYF.

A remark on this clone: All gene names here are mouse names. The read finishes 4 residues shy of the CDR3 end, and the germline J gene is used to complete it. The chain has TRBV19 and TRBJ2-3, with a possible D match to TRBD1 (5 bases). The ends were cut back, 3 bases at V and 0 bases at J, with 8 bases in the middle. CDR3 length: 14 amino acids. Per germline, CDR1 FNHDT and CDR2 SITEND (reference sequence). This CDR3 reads CASSTGPSAETLYF. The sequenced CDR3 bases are TGTGCCAGCAGTACAGGGCCTAGTGCAGAA.

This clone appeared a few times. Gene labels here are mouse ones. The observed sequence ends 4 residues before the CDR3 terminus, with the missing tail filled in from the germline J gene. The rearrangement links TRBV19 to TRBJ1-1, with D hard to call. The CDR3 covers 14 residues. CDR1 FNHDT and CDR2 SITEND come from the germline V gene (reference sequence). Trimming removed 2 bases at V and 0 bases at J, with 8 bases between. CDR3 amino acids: CASSISRSNTEVFF. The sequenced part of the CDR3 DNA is TGTGCCAGCAGTATTTCCAGGTCAAACACA.

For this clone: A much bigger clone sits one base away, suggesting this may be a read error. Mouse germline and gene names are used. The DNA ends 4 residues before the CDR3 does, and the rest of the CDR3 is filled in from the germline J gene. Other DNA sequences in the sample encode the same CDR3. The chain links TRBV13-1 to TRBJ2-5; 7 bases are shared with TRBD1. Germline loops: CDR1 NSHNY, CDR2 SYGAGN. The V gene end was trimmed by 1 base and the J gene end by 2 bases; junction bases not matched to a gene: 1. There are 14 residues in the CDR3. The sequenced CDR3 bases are TGTGCCAGCAGTGATCCAGGGGGCCAAGAC. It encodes CASSDPGGQD. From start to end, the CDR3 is CASSDPGGQDTQYF.

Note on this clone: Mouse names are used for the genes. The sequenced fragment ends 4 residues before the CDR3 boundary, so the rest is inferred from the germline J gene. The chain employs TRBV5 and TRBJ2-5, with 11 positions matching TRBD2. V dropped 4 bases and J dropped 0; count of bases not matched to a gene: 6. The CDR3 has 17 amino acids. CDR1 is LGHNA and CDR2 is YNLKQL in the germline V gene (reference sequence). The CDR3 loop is CASSPDWGGVNQDTQYF. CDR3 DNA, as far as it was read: TGTGCCAGCAGCCCAGACTGGGGGGGAGTTAACCAAGAC.